The 22 T cell receptor beta chains given below trace back to one sample, sequenced in a study of T cell repertoires in cytomegalovirus infection. TCRdb ran MiXCR on the reads and lists one entry per CDR3 protein. The repertoire holds about 180,000 distinct CDR3 sequences, with 13% to 15% as singletons. What was sequenced was PBMCs. These receptors came from a human donor in good health (CMV status not recorded). Some clones in this sample may be carry-over from other donors' samples.

V is TRBV29-1 and J is TRBJ1-1, with D hard to call. V shed 6 bases and J shed 6 bases, with 11 bases lying between them. This CDR3 is 11 amino acids long. Germline V gene lookup returns CDR1 SQVTM and CDR2 ANQGSEA. The CDR3 region is CSVGSGAEAFF. CDR3 bases: TGCAGCGTGGGATCAGGAGCTGAAGCTTTCTTT.

The sample holds many counts of this clonotype. V is TRBV11-3 and J is TRBJ2-3, with D tentatively TRBD2 (6 bases). The V gene lost 2 bases and the J gene lost 0 bases, with 9 bases spanning the gap. This CDR3 contains 15 residues. Looked up from germline, CDR1 is SGHNT and CDR2 is YENEEA. In DNA form, the CDR3 reads TGTGCCAGCAGCTTACATAGCGGAAGCACAGATACGCAGTATTTT. Its translation: CASSLHSGSTDTQYF.

This clonotype was detected ten times or more. The J gene is TRBJ2-2, the V gene TRBV12-5; D is unresolved. CDR3 length: 15 residues. Trimming removed 0 bases from V and 0 bases from J, with 5 bases in between. Germline V gene data show CDR1 as LGHNT and CDR2 as FRNRAP. As DNA, the CDR3 is TGTGCTAGTGGTTTGGTACAACCGAACACCGGGGAGCTGTTTTTT. This gives the protein CASGLVQPNTGELFF.

The rearrangement uses TRBV29-1 and TRBJ1-1; D is perhaps TRBD1 (6 bases). This CDR3 has 15 residues. Germline V CDR1 and CDR2: SQVTM, ANQGSEA. V was cut by 6 bases and J by 0 bases, with 17 bases left in between. This CDR3 reads CSVGALAPLNTEAFF. CDR3 DNA: TGCAGCGTGGGGGCCTTGGCTCCCCTGAACACTGAAGCTTTCTTT.

The sample holds a few counts of this clonotype. The chain links TRBV12-5 to TRBJ1-5; D unresolved. CDR3 size: 17 residues. Germline values: CDR1 LGHNT, CDR2 FRNRAP. V was pared by 0 bases and J by 0 bases, with 12 bases between. CDR3 sequence (DNA): TGTGCTAGTGGTTTGGTACAGACTTTCAATAGCAATCAGCCCCAGCATTTT. Translated, it gives CASGLVQTFNSNQPQHF.

This clonotype was detected ten times or more. The V gene is TRBV7-2, the J gene TRBJ2-6; unclear D gene. CDR3 length: 15 amino acids. The germline V gene has CDR1 SGHTA and CDR2 FQGNSA. Between the trimmed V and J ends, which lost 2 bases and 2 bases, there was a span of 7 bases. CDR3 loop: CASSLRATGANVLTF. The CDR3 DNA reads TGTGCCAGCAGCTTACGAGCGACTGGGGCCAACGTCCTGACTTTC. The full variable domain, rest sourced from reference TRBV7-2 and TRBJ2-6, is GAGVSQSPSNKVTEKGKDVELRCDPISGHTALYWYRQSLGQGLEFLIYFQGNSAPDKSGLPSDRFSAERTGGSVSTLTIQRTQQEDSAVYLCASSLRATGANVLTFGAGSRLTVL.

Concerning this clonotype: An end of the junction does not agree with germline; a read error may underlie this. V is TRBV28 and J is TRBJ2-1; D is perhaps TRBD2 (5 bases). The length of the CDR3 is 14 residues. Germline loops: CDR1 MDHEN, CDR2 SYDVKM. CDR3 sequence reads: CASSLSDSNNEQFF. CDR3 nucleotide sequence: TGTGCCAGCAGTCTCTCGGACTCCAACAATGAGCAGTTCTTC. The full variable domain, completed using reference TRBV28 and TRBJ2-1, is DVKVTQSSRYLVKRTGEKVFLECVQDMDHENMFWYRQDPGLGLRLIYFSYDVKMKEKGDIPEGYSVSREKKERFSLILESASTNQTSMYLCASSLSDSNNEQFFGPGTRLTVL.

This clonotype occurred many times. The rearrangement uses TRBV12-3 or TRBV12-4 and TRBJ2-2; D ambiguous. This CDR3 region has 15 residues. Trimming took 1 base from V and 4 from J, leaving 10 bases between them. Here the CDR3 DNA reads TGTGCCAGCAGTTTAGGCTCGGCGAGCACCGGGGAGCTGTTTTTT. Translated: CASSLGSASTGELFF.

The genes are TRBV20-1 and TRBJ2-4; D perhaps matches TRBD2 (6 bases). V gave up 7 bases and J gave up 2 bases, with 15 bases separating them. The CDR3 sequence is 14 residues long. CDR1 and CDR2 from the germline V gene are DFQATT and SNEGSKA (reference sequence). The CDR3 DNA sequence: TGCAGTGTTAACGACCGGGGGACCAAAAACATTCAGTACTTC. Amino acid sequence: CSVNDRGTKNIQYF.

J is TRBJ2-3 and V is TRBV12-3 or TRBV12-4, with a possible D match to TRBD2 (5 bases). The CDR3 contains 16 residues. The V gene lost 4 bases and the J gene lost 0 bases, with 14 bases spanning the gap. CDR3 residues: CASSSQRPLSTDTQYF. The CDR3 DNA reads TGTGCCAGCAGTTCCCAGCGGCCATTAAGCACAGATACGCAGTATTTT.

This chain uses TRBV11-2 with TRBJ1-2, with 10 positions matching TRBD1. The germline gives CDR1 SGHAT, CDR2 FQNNGV. J was trimmed by 3 bases and V by 5 bases; bases with no gene match: 9. The CDR3 length is 16 residues. In DNA, the CDR3 is TGTGCCAGCAGCCTAGTGACAGGGGGCTCGCACTATGGCTACACCTTC. Its translation: CASSLVTGGSHYGYTF.

In this sample, this clonotype turned up many times. The gene calls are TRBV7-8 and TRBJ1-1, with TRBD1 identical over 11 bases. CDR3 size: 18 residues. J gave up 4 bases and V 5 bases, and 15 bases lay outside the gene matches. CDR1 and CDR2 from the germline V gene are SGHVS and FQNEAQ. In DNA, the CDR3 is TGTGCCAGCAGCCCGCGATGGGGGACAGGGGGAGATGCCACTGAAGCTTTCTTT. Translated, it gives CASSPRWGTGGDATEAFF.

This clonotype has only a few counts. This sequence joins TRBV15 and TRBJ2-1; 12 nucleotides agree with TRBD2. J gave up 3 bases and V 5 bases, and 5 bases lay outside the gene matches. Germline CDR1 and CDR2: LNHNV and YYDKDF (reference sequence). CDR3 length: 16 amino acids. The CDR3 DNA reads TGTGCCACCAGCCTCGGACTAGCGGGACGCTACAATGAGCAGTTCTTC. Its protein product is CATSLGLAGRYNEQFF.

This clonotype was seen ten or more times. The chain uses TRBV28 and TRBJ2-1; D gene unclear. Trimming shortened V by 2 bases and J by 9 bases, and 11 bases separated the two germline ends. Germline CDR1 and CDR2: MDHEN and SYDVKM. The CDR3 totals 13 residues. The CDR3 DNA reads TGTGCCAGCAGTTTAAACTACCCGGGTGAGCAGTTCTTC. Amino acids: CASSLNYPGEQFF.

This chain links TRBV2 with TRBJ2-5; D not certain. The germline V gene encodes CDR1 SNHLY and CDR2 FYNNEI. CDR3 length: 14 residues. Trimming took 5 bases from V and 2 from J, leaving 12 bases between them. This CDR3 reads CASSLTRNQETQYF. CDR3 coding DNA: TGTGCCAGCAGTCTGACACGGAATCAAGAGACCCAGTACTTC. Supplemented by reference TRBV2 and TRBJ2-5, the full variable domain reads EPEVTQTPSHQVTQMGQEVILRCVPISNHLYFYWYRQILGQKVEFLVSFYNNEISEKSEIFDDQFSVERPDGSNFTLKIRSTKLEDSAMYFCASSLTRNQETQYFGPGTRLLVL.

This clonotype was picked up many times. This chain links TRBV28 with TRBJ1-4; tentative D call: TRBD1 (5 bases). The germline V and J ends were trimmed by 2 bases and 0 bases, with 13 bases remaining between them. The CDR3 is 17 amino acids. Germline V CDR1 and CDR2: MDHEN, SYDVKM. The CDR3, as DNA: TGTGCCAGCAGTTTAGGAAAAGGGGTTGCAACTAATGAAAAACTGTTTTTT. Protein: CASSLGKGVATNEKLFF.

The CDR3 coding sequence is TGTGCCAGCAGCCCAGAGAGCTATGGCTACACCTTC. Protein product: CASSPESYGYTF. The chain couples TRBV7-9 to TRBJ1-2; D gene uncertain. The CDR3 runs to 12 residues. Germline lookup yields CDR1 SEHNR and CDR2 FQNEAQ (reference sequence). V gave up 5 bases and J gave up 4 bases, with 8 bases separating them.

V usage is TRBV5-5 and J usage is TRBJ1-6, with 7 bases that match TRBD1. The V gene end was trimmed by 0 bases and the J gene end by 5 bases; junction bases not matched to a gene: 2. The CDR3 is 15 amino acids. The V gene's germline CDR1 is SGHKS and CDR2 YYEKEE (reference sequence). Here the CDR3 reads CASSLGDRDNSPLHF. DNA of the CDR3: TGTGCCAGCAGCTTGGGGGACAGAGATAATTCACCCCTCCACTTT. The variable domain in full, with the rest retrieved from reference TRBV5-5 and TRBJ1-6, is DAGVTQSPTHLIKTRGQQVTLRCSPISGHKSVSWYQQVLGQGPQFIFQYYEKEERGRGNFPDRFSARQFPNYSSELNVNALLLGDSALYLCASSLGDRDNSPLHFGNGTRLTVT.

There are a few counts of this clonotype. This chain links TRBV5-1 with TRBJ2-1, with a possible D match to TRBD1 (5 bases). V gave up 4 bases and J gave up 8 bases, with 10 bases separating them. The CDR3 extends over 12 amino acids. Germline CDR1 reads SGHRS; CDR2 reads YFSETQ. The CDR3 region has the DNA TGCGCCAGCAGCCGGACACCCGATGAGCAGTTCTTC. The encoded protein is CASSRTPDEQFF.

Many counts were recorded for this clonotype. This chain connects TRBV12-3 or TRBV12-4 to TRBJ2-2, with D hard to call. V was cut by 4 bases and J by 3 bases, with 9 bases left in between. The CDR3 sequence is 14 residues long. DNA for the CDR3: TGTGCCAGCAGTTCCGCAGACTACACCGGGGAGCTGTTTTTT. Its protein is CASSSADYTGELFF.

The rearrangement uses TRBV19 and TRBJ1-5, with 7 bases aligning to TRBD1. Trimming at V came to 4 bases and at J to 9 bases, leaving 15 bases not matched to a gene. Germline assignment: CDR1 LNHDA and CDR2 SQIVND (reference sequence). This CDR3 has 16 amino acids. The CDR3 is CASSNRGRLDRPPQHF. CDR3 bases: TGTGCCAGTAGTAATAGGGGGCGCCTCGATCGGCCGCCCCAGCATTTT.

The rearrangement uses TRBV6-2 or TRBV6-3 and TRBJ2-2; TRBD2 might be the D (5 bases). The CDR3 runs 16 residues. The germline V and J ends were trimmed by 5 bases and 4 bases, with 17 bases remaining between them. The V gene's germline CDR1 is MNHEY and CDR2 SVGEGT. CDR3 coding DNA: TGTGCCAGCAGTGGGATGAGAGGGCGAGGCACCGGGGAGCTGTTTTTT. This sequence encodes CASSGMRGRGTGELFF.